This T cell receptor beta chain was captured in a study of blood T cell repertoires in COVID-19. As for the study in general: Spain, Italy and the United States supplied samples that represented acute and convalescent COVID-19.

Some clones are missing from TCRdb's copy, which holds only in-frame ones; the method was immunoSEQ multiplex PCR. This sample has under 95,000 clones, with roughly 85% found just once. This CDR3 region has 13 residues. CDR1 and CDR2 from the germline V gene are SGHTA and FQGTGA. V shed 4 bases and J shed 0 bases, with 6 bases lying between them. The sequencing input was peripheral blood. The chain is built from TRBV7-3 and TRBJ2-5; D unresolved. The clonotype was recovered from a man aged 55 to 70 with active or convalescent COVID-19. The CDR3 DNA sequence: TGTGCCAGCAGCTCAGTAAACCAAGAGACCCAGTACTTC. This codes for CASSSVNQETQYF.